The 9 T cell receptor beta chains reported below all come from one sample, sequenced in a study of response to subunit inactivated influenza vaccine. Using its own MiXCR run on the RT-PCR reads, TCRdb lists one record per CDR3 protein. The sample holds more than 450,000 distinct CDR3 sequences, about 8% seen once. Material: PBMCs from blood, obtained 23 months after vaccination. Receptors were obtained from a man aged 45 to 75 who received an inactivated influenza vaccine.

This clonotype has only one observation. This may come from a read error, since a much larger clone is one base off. The CDR3 DNA reads as TGTGCCACCAGTGATTCGGGACAGGGTGTAGAGACCCAGTACTTC. Protein sequence: CATSDSGQGVETQYF. The rearrangement links TRBV24-1 to TRBJ2-5, with 9 bases fitting TRBD1. This CDR3 is 15 amino acids long. Trimming removed 2 bases from V and 4 bases from J; junction bases left unmatched: 4. Germline V gene data show CDR1 as KGHDR and CDR2 as SFDVKD.

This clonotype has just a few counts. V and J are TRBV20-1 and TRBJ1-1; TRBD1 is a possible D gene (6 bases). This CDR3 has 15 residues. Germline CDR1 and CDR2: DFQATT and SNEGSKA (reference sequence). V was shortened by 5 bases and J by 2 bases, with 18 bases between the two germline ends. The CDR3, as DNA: TGCAGTGCTCCCCCGGGAGGCAGGGGCAACACTGAAGCTTTCTTT. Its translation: CSAPPGGRGNTEAFF.

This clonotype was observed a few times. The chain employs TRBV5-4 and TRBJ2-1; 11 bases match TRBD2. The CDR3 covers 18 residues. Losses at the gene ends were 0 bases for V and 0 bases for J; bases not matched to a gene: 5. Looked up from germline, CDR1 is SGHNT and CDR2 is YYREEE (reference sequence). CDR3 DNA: TGTGCCAGCAGCTTGGAATCTAGCGGGGGGAGCTCCTACAATGAGCAGTTCTTC. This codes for CASSLESSGGSSYNEQFF.

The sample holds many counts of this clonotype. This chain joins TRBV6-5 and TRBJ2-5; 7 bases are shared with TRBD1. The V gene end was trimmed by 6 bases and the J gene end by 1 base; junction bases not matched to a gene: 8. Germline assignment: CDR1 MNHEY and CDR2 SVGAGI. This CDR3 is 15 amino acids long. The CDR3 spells CASSRGQATQETQYF. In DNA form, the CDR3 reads TGTGCCAGCAGCCGAGGACAGGCGACCCAAGAGACCCAGTACTTC.

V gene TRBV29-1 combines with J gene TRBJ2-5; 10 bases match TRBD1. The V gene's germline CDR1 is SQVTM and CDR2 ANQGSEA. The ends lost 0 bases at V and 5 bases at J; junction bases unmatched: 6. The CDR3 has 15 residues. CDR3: CSVEDKGQGRETQYF. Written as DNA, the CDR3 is TGCAGCGTTGAAGATAAGGGACAGGGGAGGGAGACCCAGTACTTC.

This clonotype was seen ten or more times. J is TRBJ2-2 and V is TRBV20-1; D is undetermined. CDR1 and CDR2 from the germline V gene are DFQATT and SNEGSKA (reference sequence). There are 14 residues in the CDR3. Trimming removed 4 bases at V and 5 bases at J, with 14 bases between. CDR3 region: CSANRVVGTGELFF. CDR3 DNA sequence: TGCAGTGCTAATAGAGTCGTCGGGACCGGGGAGCTGTTTTTT.

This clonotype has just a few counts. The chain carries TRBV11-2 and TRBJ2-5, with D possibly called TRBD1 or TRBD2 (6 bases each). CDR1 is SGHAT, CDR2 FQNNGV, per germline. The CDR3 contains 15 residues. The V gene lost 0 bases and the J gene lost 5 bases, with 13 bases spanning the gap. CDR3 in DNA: TGTGCCAGCAGCTTAGATTGGGGGGCAATGGAGACCCAGTACTTC. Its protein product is CASSLDWGAMETQYF.

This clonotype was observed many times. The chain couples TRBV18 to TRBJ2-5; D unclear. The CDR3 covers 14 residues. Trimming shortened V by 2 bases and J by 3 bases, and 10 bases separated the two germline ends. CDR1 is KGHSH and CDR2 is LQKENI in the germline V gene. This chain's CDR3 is CASSPGLPKETQYF. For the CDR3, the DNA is TGTGCCAGCTCACCAGGGCTTCCGAAAGAGACCCAGTACTTC.

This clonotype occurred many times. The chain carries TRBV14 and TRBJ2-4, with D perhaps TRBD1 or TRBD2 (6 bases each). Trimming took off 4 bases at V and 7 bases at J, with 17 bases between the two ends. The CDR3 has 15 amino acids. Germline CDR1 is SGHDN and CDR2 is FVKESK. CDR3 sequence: CASSPLGGLNNIQYF. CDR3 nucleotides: TGTGCCAGCAGCCCTTTGGGGGGCCTAAACAACATTCAGTACTTC. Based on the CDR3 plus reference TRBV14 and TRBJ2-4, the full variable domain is EAGVTQFPSHSVIEKGQTVTLRCDPISGHDNLYWYRRVMGKEIKFLLHFVKESKQDESGMPNNRFLAERTGGTYSTLKVQPAELEDSGVYFCASSPLGGLNNIQYFGAGTRLSVL.